The 25 T cell receptor beta chains below were found in one sample sequenced in a study of cytotoxic CD8 clonotypes in ibrutinib-treated CLL. Only in-frame clones appear in the TCRdb table, and some are missing; sequencing was by immunoSEQ multiplex PCR. The profile shows about 140,000 clones, about 80% of them singletons. This material consisted of PBMCs, taken after 24 months of ibrutinib treatment. Source of these receptors: a human donor with chronic lymphocytic leukemia.

The gene calls are TRBV5-1 and TRBJ1-3; TRBD1 aligns across 7 bases. CDR1 is SGHRS and CDR2 is YFSETQ in the germline V gene. V trimming: 4 bases; J trimming: 3 bases; junction bases outside the gene matches: 4. The CDR3 has 14 residues. CDR3 sequence (DNA): TGCGCCAGCAGCAACAGGGGTGGTGGAAACACCATATATTTT. Its protein product is CASSNRGGGNTIYF.

The chain uses TRBV28 and TRBJ2-1; the D is unclear. The CDR3 is made up of 12 amino acids. Germline CDR1 and CDR2: MDHEN and SYDVKM. Trimming took off 6 bases at V and 3 bases at J, with 6 bases between the two ends. The CDR3, as DNA: TGTGCCAGCAGCCGCGGCTACAATGAGCAGTTCTTC. Its translation: CASSRGYNEQFF. Full variable domain (outside the CDR3, taken from reference TRBV28 and TRBJ2-1): DVKVTQSSRYLVKRTGEKVFLECVQDMDHENMFWYRQDPGLGLRLIYFSYDVKMKEKGDIPEGYSVSREKKERFSLILESASTNQTSMYLCASSRGYNEQFFGPGTRLTVL.

The table lists this clone with a few counts. The chain is built from TRBV4-3 and TRBJ2-6; 12 nucleotides agree with TRBD2. Germline loops: CDR1 LGHNA, CDR2 YSLEER. The CDR3 runs 17 residues. V lost 4 bases, J lost 13 bases, and 14 bases stayed unmatched. The CDR3 bases are TGCGCCAGCAGCCGGCACACCACTAGCGGGAGGAGCAGGGTCCTGACTTTC. This encodes CASSRHTTSGRSRVLTF.

This clone was counted between two and nine times. The rearrangement links TRBV4-2 to TRBJ2-2, with TRBD1 identical over 8 bases. Germline V gives CDR1 LGHNA, CDR2 YNFKEQ. The junction had 8 bases not matched to a gene; V was cut back by 4 bases and J by 4 bases. This CDR3 spans 16 amino acids. In DNA form, the CDR3 reads TGTGCCAGCAGCCCATCCCAGGGGGCTGTCACCGGGGAGCTGTTTTTT. Protein product: CASSPSQGAVTGELFF.

The V call is TRBV29-1, the J call TRBJ1-5; 8 bases align to TRBD1. V gave up 4 bases and J gave up 6 bases; unmatched junction bases: 5. Germline V gene sequence: CDR1 SQVTM, CDR2 ANQGSEA. This CDR3 comprises 13 residues. The CDR3 coding sequence is TGCAGCGTTGTCCCAGGGGGCGGTCAGCCCCAGCATTTT. Translating gives CSVVPGGGQPQHF.

V gene TRBV5-1 combines with J gene TRBJ1-1; no firm D call. This CDR3 contains 15 residues. V shed 3 bases and J shed 1 base, with 13 bases lying between them. CDR1 and CDR2 from the germline V gene are SGHRS and YFSETQ. CDR3 residues: CASSSGAGWNTEAFF. The CDR3 DNA follows: TGCGCCAGCAGCTCCGGCGCGGGTTGGAACACTGAAGCTTTCTTT.

The chain links TRBV28 to TRBJ2-7, with D hard to call. The CDR3 runs to 12 residues. CDR1 is MDHEN and CDR2 is SYDVKM in the germline V gene. V was shortened by 1 base and J by 2 bases, with 3 bases between the two germline ends. The chain's CDR3 is CASSLSTYEQYF. In DNA, the CDR3 is TGTGCCAGCAGTTTATCCACCTACGAGCAGTACTTC.

CDR3 region: CAISEGQGPYEQYF. In DNA, the CDR3 is TGTGCCATCAGTGAGGGACAGGGCCCTTACGAGCAGTACTTC. The gene calls are TRBV10-3 and TRBJ2-7, with 8 positions matching TRBD1. Unmatched junction bases numbered 4, after V lost 2 bases and J lost 4 bases. CDR1 is ENHRY and CDR2 is SYGVKD in the germline V gene. This CDR3 contains 14 residues.

There are a few counts of this clone. The chain links TRBV27 to TRBJ1-6; D ambiguous. The ends were cut back, 8 bases at V and 0 bases at J, with 5 bases in the middle. Per germline, CDR1 MNHEY and CDR2 SMNVEV (reference sequence). The CDR3 has 13 residues. CDR3 loop: CASRSSYNSPLHF. DNA for the CDR3: TGTGCCAGCCGGTCCTCCTATAATTCACCCCTCCACTTT.

The chain is built from TRBV19 and TRBJ2-2; no firm D call. Trimming left V 5 bases short and J 1 base short, with 8 bases between. The germline gives CDR1 LNHDA, CDR2 SQIVND (reference sequence). This CDR3 is 14 amino acids long. This chain's CDR3 is CASSGSRNTGELFF. CDR3 DNA: TGTGCCAGTAGTGGCAGCCGGAACACCGGGGAGCTGTTTTTT. Drawing the rest from reference TRBV19 and TRBJ2-2, the complete variable domain is DGGITQSPKYLFRKEGQNVTLSCEQNLNHDAMYWYRQDPGQGLRLIYYSQIVNDFQKGDIAEGYSVSREKKESFPLTVTSAQKNPTAFYLCASSGSRNTGELFFGEGSRLTVL.

The chain employs TRBV4-3 and TRBJ2-5; TRBD2 aligns across 11 bases. The V gene's germline CDR1 is LGHNA and CDR2 YSLEER. The J segment lost 5 bases and the V segment lost 1 base, leaving 6 bases of the junction unmatched. The CDR3 covers 16 residues. DNA for the CDR3: TGCGCCAGCAGCCAAGTGCTAGCGGGAGGTTTGGAGACCCAGTACTTC. It translates to CASSQVLAGGLETQYF.

The chain uses TRBV28 and TRBJ1-2; D ambiguous. Per germline, CDR1 MDHEN and CDR2 SYDVKM. The CDR3 totals 11 residues. In DNA, the CDR3 is TGTGCGACACTAGCGTACTATGGCTACACCTTC. This codes for CATLAYYGYTF.

A word on this clone: Other DNA sequences in the sample encode the same CDR3. This sequence joins TRBV18 and TRBJ2-7; no definite D call. Germline V gene lookup returns CDR1 KGHSH and CDR2 LQKENI. The CDR3 length is 12 residues. V shed 3 bases and J shed 0 bases, with 3 bases lying between them. The CDR3 here is CASSPSSYEQYF. The CDR3 DNA follows: TGTGCCAGCTCACCCAGCTCCTACGAGCAGTACTTC.

V and J are TRBV4-3 and TRBJ2-7; 12 bases are a match to TRBD2. Germline CDR1 LGHNA, CDR2 YSLEER. Unmatched junction bases numbered 8, after V lost 4 bases and J lost 4 bases. The CDR3 covers 16 residues. The CDR3 DNA reads TGCGCCAGCAGCCCAACCGGACTAGCGGGAAATTACGAGCAGTACTTC. This gives the protein CASSPTGLAGNYEQYF.

The chain uses TRBV7-8 and TRBJ2-2, with unresolved D. Germline V CDR1 and CDR2: SGHVS, FQNEAQ. The V end lost 3 bases, the J end lost 0 bases, and 11 bases lay between the germline ends. The CDR3 contains 16 residues. CDR3 residues: CASSLVGQTNTGELFF. CDR3 sequence (DNA): TGTGCCAGCAGCTTGGTCGGGCAGACGAACACCGGGGAGCTGTTTTTT.

The J gene is TRBJ1-5, the V gene TRBV4-2; D is ambiguous. The germline gives CDR1 LGHNA, CDR2 YNFKEQ. The CDR3 loop spans 16 amino acids. V was shortened by 3 bases and J by 2 bases, with 14 bases between the two germline ends. CDR3 protein: CASSQDPASGNQPQHF. In DNA form, the CDR3 reads TGTGCCAGCAGCCAGGATCCCGCCTCTGGCAATCAGCCCCAGCATTTT.

The table lists this clone with a few counts. This sequence joins TRBV7-9 and TRBJ1-4, with D maybe TRBD1 (5 bases). The length of the CDR3 is 15 residues. The ends were cut back, 5 bases at V and 6 bases at J, with 16 bases in the middle. CDR1 is SEHNR and CDR2 is FQNEAQ in the germline V gene (reference sequence). CDR3 sequence (DNA): TGTGCCAGCAGCCCAAACCGGGACGGACATGAAAAACTGTTTTTT. Its translation: CASSPNRDGHEKLFF.

The V call is TRBV13, the J call TRBJ1-1, with no clear D. Germline-derived CDR1 and CDR2 are PRHDT and FYEKMQ (reference sequence). The CDR3 is made up of 13 amino acids. The V gene lost 3 bases and the J gene lost 2 bases, with 7 bases spanning the gap. The CDR3 sequence is CASSFLDNTEAFF. DNA of the CDR3: TGTGCCAGCAGCTTTCTCGACAACACTGAAGCTTTCTTT.

The rearrangement links TRBV7-3 to TRBJ2-2; perhaps TRBD1 as D (6 bases). V was pared by 5 bases and J by 6 bases, with 19 bases between. The length of the CDR3 is 16 residues. Germline CDR1 reads SGHTA; CDR2 reads FQGTGA. The CDR3 reads CASSATRDTTSGELFF. CDR3 in DNA: TGTGCCAGCAGCGCCACCCGGGACACCACCTCCGGGGAGCTGTTTTTT.

The chain carries TRBV7-2 and TRBJ1-4; 7 nucleotides agree with TRBD1. V shed 2 bases and J 7 bases; nucleotides not matched to a gene: 7. The CDR3 has 15 residues. The germline CDR1 and CDR2 sequences are SGHTA and FQGNSA. CDR3 sequence (DNA): TGTGCCAGCAGCTTATATGCCAGGGGGAGTGAAAAACTGTTTTTT. It translates to CASSLYARGSEKLFF. The full variable domain, with the rest looked up from reference TRBV7-2 and TRBJ1-4, is GAGVSQSPSNKVTEKGKDVELRCDPISGHTALYWYRQSLGQGLEFLIYFQGNSAPDKSGLPSDRFSAERTGGSVSTLTIQRTQQEDSAVYLCASSLYARGSEKLFFGSGTQLSVL.

The rearrangement uses TRBV7-2 and TRBJ1-5, with D possibly TRBD1 on 6 matching bases. Looked up from germline, CDR1 is SGHTA and CDR2 is FQGNSA. CDR3 length equals 14 residues. The V end was cut by 1 base, the J end by 9 bases, with 13 bases between. The chain's CDR3 is CASSLGQGPRPQHF. The CDR3 nucleotides are TGTGCCAGCAGCTTAGGGCAGGGGCCCCGGCCCCAGCATTTT.

The sample holds one count of this clone. The V call is TRBV5-6, the J call TRBJ2-3; 10 bases are shared with TRBD1. The V segment lost 0 bases and the J segment 6 bases; nucleotides outside the gene matches: 1. Germline CDR1 and CDR2: SGHDT and YYEEEE. The CDR3 contains 14 residues. The chain's CDR3 is CASSLGQGADTQYF. The DNA of the CDR3 is TGTGCCAGCAGCTTGGGACAGGGGGCGGATACGCAGTATTTT.

J is TRBJ2-5 and V is TRBV12-5; a weak D match, TRBD2 (7 bases). The CDR3 is 14 residues long. V lost 7 bases and J 4 bases, leaving 16 bases between the germline ends. Per germline, CDR1 LGHNT and CDR2 FRNRAP. Here the CDR3 DNA reads TGTGCTAGTGCCATGGGGGGGCCTCGAGAGACCCAGTACTTC. Translating gives CASAMGGPRETQYF.

This clone came up many times. CDR3 in DNA: TGTGCCTGGAGTGCAGGGAACTATGGCTACACCTTC. Its translation: CAWSAGNYGYTF. The chain links TRBV30 to TRBJ1-2, with a possible D match to TRBD1 (5 bases). The CDR3 totals 12 residues. From germline, CDR1 is GTSNPN and CDR2 SVGIG (reference sequence). The V end was cut by 1 base, the J end by 2 bases, with 5 bases between.

The V call is TRBV6-5, the J call TRBJ2-7; either TRBD1 or TRBD2 may fit D (6 bases each). V lost 7 bases, J lost 7 bases, and 20 bases lay in between. Germline assignment: CDR1 MNHEY and CDR2 SVGAGI. The CDR3 extends over 14 amino acids. The CDR3 sequence: CASTRGGHPGEQYF. The CDR3 coding sequence is TGTGCCAGCACCCGAGGGGGGCACCCTGGGGAGCAGTACTTC.